This TCR beta chain was retrieved from a study of blood T cell repertoires in COVID-19. Study as a whole: COVID-19 samples, acute and convalescent, were from the United States, Italy and Spain.

As handled by the study authors: Nucleated cell number was recorded as an estimate derived from reference gene primer amplification. The data were produced by immunoSEQ multiplex PCR, yet TCRdb's version contains in-frame clones alone and is incomplete. D and trimming were read from the DNA, whereas the V and J calls and clone size are those reported in that table. Of about 270,000 clones listed, 80% to 95% are singletons. People in the exposed group encountered a COVID-19 case within 2 weeks before entering the study. The TCR comes from a man aged 40-49 years who had been exposed to COVID-19. Specimen: PBMCs or T cells enriched from blood (not recorded which).

The DNA for the CDR3 is TGTGCCAGCAGTTATGGGACAACCCGGGGCGGGGAGCTGTTTTTT. This sequence encodes CASSYGTTRGGELFF. The gene calls are TRBV6-2 or TRBV6-3 and TRBJ2-2, with a tentative D call TRBD1 (6 bases). The length of the CDR3 is 15 residues. CDR1 is MNHEY, CDR2 SVGEGT, per germline. The V end lost 3 bases, the J end lost 7 bases, and 15 bases lay between the germline ends.